The 9 T cell receptor beta chains given below trace back to one sample, sequenced in a study of Graves' ophthalmopathy and Graves' hyperthyroidism. Amplification of the TCR beta CDR3 regions used RNA transcripts (as template). Amplification began with first-round RT-PCR using HTBI primers, then second-round multiplex PCR was performed. TCRdb reanalysed the multiplex PCR reads using MiXCR and keeps one entry per CDR3 protein. The sample consists of 230,000 or so distinct CDR3 sequences, roughly 50% of them appearing once. Sequencing was done on a sample of peripheral blood. The receptors were sampled from an adult man with Graves' ophthalmopathy.

This clonotype was seen only a few times. This chain links TRBV7-9 with TRBJ2-5; 7 bases fit TRBD1. With 5 bases clipped from V and 1 base from J, the junction kept 4 bases outside the gene matches. The CDR3 sequence is 14 residues long. Germline V CDR1 and CDR2: SEHNR, FQNEAQ (reference sequence). CDR3 residues: CASSVTGAQETQYF. The CDR3 bases are TGTGCCAGCAGCGTTACAGGGGCCCAAGAGACCCAGTACTTC.

This clonotype came up a few times. J is TRBJ1-6 and V is TRBV9, with a weak D call TRBD1 (5 bases). CDR1 SGDLS and CDR2 YYNGEE come from the germline V gene. V lost 3 bases to trimming and J lost 13 bases, with 20 bases between them. The CDR3 covers 15 residues. CDR3 DNA sequence: TGTGCCAGCAGCGCTACCCACTTAGGGGAACGGCCCCTCCACTTT. It codes for CASSATHLGERPLHF.

This chain links TRBV29-1 with TRBJ1-1; D not certain. There are 13 residues in the CDR3. Germline lookup yields CDR1 SQVTM and CDR2 ANQGSEA. V was pared by 5 bases and J by 0 bases, with 10 bases between. CDR3 sequence (DNA): TGCAGCGTTCGGATGGGGATGAACACTGAAGCTTTCTTT. This sequence encodes CSVRMGMNTEAFF.

The rearrangement links TRBV12-3 or TRBV12-4 to TRBJ1-1; weak D call: TRBD1 (6 bases). This CDR3 is 14 amino acids long. With 8 bases removed from V and 11 bases from J, the gap between germline ends came to 24 bases. The CDR3 reads CASFLNGGQAEAFF. The DNA of the CDR3 is TGTGCCAGCTTCCTAAACGGGGGGCAGGCGGAGGCTTTCTTT.

This clonotype was detected many times. The CDR3 here is CASSSGTQETQYF. The CDR3 DNA reads as TGTGCCAGCAGCTCAGGGACGCAAGAGACCCAGTACTTC. The chain carries TRBV7-2 and TRBJ2-5; D possibly uses TRBD1 or TRBD2 (5 bases each). Trimming took off 4 bases at V and 2 bases at J, with 8 bases between the two ends. This CDR3 region has 13 residues. Germline values: CDR1 SGHTA, CDR2 FQGNSA.

This chain uses TRBV7-8 with TRBJ2-5; 8 nucleotides agree with TRBD2. The CDR3 covers 13 residues. Trimming removed 5 bases from V and 6 bases from J; junction bases left unmatched: 5. The germline V gene encodes CDR1 SGHVS and CDR2 FQNEAQ. CDR3 bases: TGTGCCAGCAGCCCGGGACTAGGACAGACCCAGTACTTC. It specifies CASSPGLGQTQYF. The full variable domain, rest sourced from reference TRBV7-8 and TRBJ2-5, is GAGVSQSPRYKVAKRGQDVALRCDPISGHVSLFWYQQALGQGPEFLTYFQNEAQLDKSGLPSDRFFAERPEGSVSTLKIQRTQQEDSAVYLCASSPGLGQTQYFGPGTRLLVL.

This clonotype was counted only a few times. V usage is TRBV24-1 and J usage is TRBJ1-5; 7 nucleotides line up with TRBD1. Germline trimming cut 2 bases from V and 7 bases from J; bases unmatched to any gene: 4. CDR1 is KGHDR and CDR2 is SFDVKD in the germline V gene. There are 14 residues in the CDR3. The CDR3 loop reads CATSDSGGGQPQHF. CDR3 DNA: TGTGCCACCAGTGATTCAGGGGGAGGGCAGCCCCAGCATTTT.

The table lists this clonotype with a few counts. The rearrangement uses TRBV7-9 and TRBJ1-4, with D possibly TRBD1 on 5 matching bases. Germline V gene sequence: CDR1 SEHNR, CDR2 FQNEAQ (reference sequence). The CDR3 covers 15 residues. Trimming left V 5 bases short and J 6 bases short, with 16 bases between. The CDR3 DNA follows: TGTGCCAGCAGCCAGAAGACAGACTATCATGAAAAACTGTTTTTT. Protein sequence: CASSQKTDYHEKLFF.

The chain carries TRBV7-6 and TRBJ2-7; D ambiguous. Trimming left V 7 bases short and J 0 bases short, with 13 bases between. From germline, CDR1 is SGHVS and CDR2 FNYEAQ. There are 14 residues in the CDR3. This chain's CDR3 is CASTLGIASYEQYF. In nucleotides, the CDR3 is TGTGCCAGCACCCTTGGCATTGCCTCCTACGAGCAGTACTTC. Full variable domain (remainder filled in from reference TRBV7-6 and TRBJ2-7): GAGVSQSPRYKVTKRGQDVALRCDPISGHVSLYWYRQALGQGPEFLTYFNYEAQQDKSGLPNDRFSAERPEGSISTLTIQRTEQRDSAMYRCASTLGIASYEQYFGPGTRLTVT.